This is a list of T cell receptor beta chains from one sample in a study of T cells in Graves' hyperthyroidism and ophthalmopathy. From the multiplex PCR reads, TCRdb called clonotypes with MiXCR, one entry per CDR3 protein. The table shows a few hundred thousand distinct CDR3 sequences, with approximately 17% occurring only once. The material sequenced was blood. These TCRs come from a woman aged 55-70 years with Graves' ophthalmopathy. Both conserved end residues are part of each CDR3. Each record gives: V gene, D gene, clone size, J gene, CDR3 protein, CDR3 DNA. The D gene is left open where the match is weak. Clone sizes are given selectively: once, few, many, or a class where the clone is expanded.

v_gene: TRBV5-1
d_gene: .
abundance: .
j_gene: TRBJ2-3
CDR3aa: CASSHGDQDTQYF
CDR3nt: TGCGCCAGCTCCCACGGGGACCAAGATACGCAGTATTTT

v_gene: TRBV5-8
d_gene: .
abundance: many
j_gene: TRBJ2-3
CDR3aa: CASSLKASTDTQYF
CDR3nt: TGTGCCAGCAGCTTGAAGGCTAGCACAGATACGCAGTATTTT

v_gene: TRBV6-1
d_gene: .
abundance: many
j_gene: TRBJ2-1
CDR3aa: CASRTIFVAESSYNEQFF
CDR3nt: TGTGCCAGCAGGACCATTTTCGTAGCGGAAAGCTCCTACAATGAGCAGTTCTTC

v_gene: TRBV7-2
d_gene: TRBD1
abundance: many
j_gene: TRBJ2-7
CDR3aa: CASSLGTGVTYEQYF
CDR3nt: TGTGCCAGCAGCTTAGGGACAGGGGTGACCTACGAGCAGTACTTC

v_gene: TRBV28
d_gene: .
abundance: .
j_gene: TRBJ1-3
CDR3aa: CASRAGVFGNTIYF
CDR3nt: TGTGCCAGCAGGGCCGGGGTTTTTGGAAACACCATATATTTT

v_gene: TRBV4-1
d_gene: .
abundance: .
j_gene: TRBJ1-1
CDR3aa: CASSQDRRTVNTEAFF
CDR3nt: TGCGCCAGCAGCCAAGATCGTCGGACTGTGAACACTGAAGCTTTCTTT

v_gene: TRBV7-9
d_gene: TRBD2
abundance: many
j_gene: TRBJ2-1
CDR3aa: CASSLVLGEGNNEQFF
CDR3nt: TGTGCCAGCAGCTTAGTTTTGGGGGAGGGTAACAATGAGCAGTTCTTC

v_gene: TRBV4-2
d_gene: .
abundance: .
j_gene: TRBJ2-4
CDR3aa: CASSPSQGTLAKNIQYF
CDR3nt: TGTGCCAGCAGCCCCTCACAGGGGACTTTAGCCAAAAACATTCAGTACTTC

v_gene: TRBV18
d_gene: .
abundance: few
j_gene: TRBJ1-3
CDR3aa: CASSPPLVFSGNTIYF
CDR3nt: TGTGCCAGCTCACCACCTTTGGTCTTCTCTGGAAACACCATATATTTT

v_gene: TRBV7-2
d_gene: .
abundance: many
j_gene: TRBJ1-2
CDR3aa: CASSLDTNYGYTF
CDR3nt: TGTGCCAGCAGCTTAGACACTAACTATGGCTACACCTTC

v_gene: TRBV20-1
d_gene: .
abundance: .
j_gene: TRBJ1-4
CDR3aa: CSARGQNYNEKLFF
CDR3nt: TGCAGTGCTAGAGGGCAAAACTACAATGAAAAACTGTTTTTT

v_gene: TRBV9
d_gene: .
abundance: .
j_gene: TRBJ2-1
CDR3aa: CASSVGGEAWDNEQFF
CDR3nt: TGTGCCAGCAGCGTAGGGGGGGAGGCCTGGGACAATGAGCAGTTCTTC

v_gene: TRBV28
d_gene: .
abundance: many
j_gene: TRBJ1-5
CDR3aa: CASSLGRGFGNQPQHF
CDR3nt: TGTGCCAGCAGTTTAGGTCGGGGATTTGGCAATCAGCCCCAGCATTTT

v_gene: TRBV7-9
d_gene: .
abundance: .
j_gene: TRBJ2-7
CDR3aa: CASSSTGTQYEQYF
CDR3nt: TGTGCCAGCAGCTCGACCGGGACACAATACGAGCAGTACTTC

v_gene: TRBV24-1
d_gene: .
abundance: .
j_gene: TRBJ2-3
CDR3aa: CATSDPLRVGTDTQYF
CDR3nt: TGTGCCACCAGTGACCCACTAAGGGTCGGTACAGATACGCAGTATTTT

v_gene: TRBV12-3/TRBV12-4
d_gene: .
abundance: many
j_gene: TRBJ2-2
CDR3aa: CASSLKGRNTGELFF
CDR3nt: TGTGCCAGCAGTTTAAAGGGAAGGAACACCGGGGAGCTGTTTTTT

v_gene: TRBV27
d_gene: TRBD1
abundance: many
j_gene: TRBJ2-3
CDR3aa: CASRGQVSDTQYF
CDR3nt: TGTGCCAGCAGAGGACAGGTTTCAGATACGCAGTATTTT

v_gene: TRBV11-2
d_gene: TRBD2
abundance: .
j_gene: TRBJ2-1
CDR3aa: CASSARKTLAGESYNEQFF
CDR3nt: TGTGCCAGCAGCGCACGAAAAACCCTAGCGGGAGAGTCCTACAATGAGCAGTTCTTC

v_gene: TRBV6-1
d_gene: .
abundance: many
j_gene: TRBJ1-1
CDR3aa: CASSGRNTEAFF
CDR3nt: TGTGCCAGCAGTGGCAGGAACACTGAAGCTTTCTTT

v_gene: TRBV20-1
d_gene: TRBD1
abundance: few
j_gene: TRBJ2-3
CDR3aa: CSARPNSNSQGANTDTQYF
CDR3nt: TGCAGTGCTAGACCGAACTCCAATTCACAGGGGGCGAACACAGATACGCAGTATTTT

v_gene: TRBV7-6
d_gene: TRBD1
abundance: many
j_gene: TRBJ2-2
CDR3aa: CASSFGTATGELFF
CDR3nt: TGTGCCAGCAGCTTCGGGACAGCTACCGGGGAGCTGTTTTTT

v_gene: TRBV19
d_gene: TRBD2
abundance: .
j_gene: TRBJ2-1
CDR3aa: CASSNLAGGEQFF
CDR3nt: TGTGCCAGTAGTAATTTAGCGGGGGGTGAGCAGTTCTTC

v_gene: TRBV6-5
d_gene: TRBD1
abundance: many
j_gene: TRBJ1-1
CDR3aa: CASSYLATGWAEAFF
CDR3nt: TGTGCCAGCAGTTACCTCGCGACAGGGTGGGCTGAAGCTTTCTTT

v_gene: TRBV20-1
d_gene: .
abundance: .
j_gene: TRBJ2-7
CDR3aa: CSARGSRTNEQYF
CDR3nt: TGCAGTGCTAGAGGATCACGGACAAACGAGCAGTACTTC

v_gene: TRBV28
d_gene: .
abundance: many
j_gene: TRBJ1-4
CDR3aa: CASKRGGGVANEKLFF
CDR3nt: TGTGCCAGCAAGAGAGGCGGGGGGGTAGCTAATGAAAAACTGTTTTTT

v_gene: TRBV6-1
d_gene: TRBD1
abundance: few
j_gene: TRBJ1-2
CDR3aa: CAGRGDLGAGYTF
CDR3nt: TGTGCCGGCAGGGGGGACCTCGGGGCTGGCTACACCTTC

v_gene: TRBV19
d_gene: .
abundance: .
j_gene: TRBJ1-3
CDR3aa: CASSIDASSGNTIYF
CDR3nt: TGTGCCAGTAGTATAGATGCCAGCTCTGGAAACACCATATATTTT

v_gene: TRBV20-1
d_gene: .
abundance: .
j_gene: TRBJ1-6
CDR3aa: CSARKFAANSPLHF
CDR3nt: TGCAGTGCTAGAAAATTTGCGGCCAATTCACCCCTCCACTTT

v_gene: TRBV7-2
d_gene: .
abundance: few
j_gene: TRBJ2-2
CDR3aa: CASSLLQGKNTGELFF
CDR3nt: TGTGCCAGCAGCCTGTTGCAGGGGAAAAACACCGGGGAGCTGTTTTTT

v_gene: TRBV12-3/TRBV12-4
d_gene: .
abundance: many
j_gene: TRBJ2-1
CDR3aa: CASSLAQVRGNEQFF
CDR3nt: TGTGCCAGCAGTTTAGCGCAAGTACGAGGGAATGAGCAGTTCTTC

v_gene: TRBV5-4
d_gene: .
abundance: few
j_gene: TRBJ2-7
CDR3aa: CASSTTQGGYEQYF
CDR3nt: TGTGCCAGCAGCACTACACAGGGTGGCTACGAGCAGTACTTC

v_gene: TRBV5-1
d_gene: .
abundance: .
j_gene: TRBJ1-3
CDR3aa: CASSPGTTGNTIYF
CDR3nt: TGCGCCAGCAGCCCAGGGACAACTGGAAACACCATATATTTT

v_gene: TRBV7-2
d_gene: .
abundance: many
j_gene: TRBJ2-1
CDR3aa: CASSLDRSSYNEQFF
CDR3nt: TGTGCCAGCAGCCTTGACAGGAGCTCCTACAATGAGCAGTTCTTC

v_gene: TRBV7-2
d_gene: TRBD1
abundance: .
j_gene: TRBJ1-2
CDR3aa: CASSFGGGQKNYGYTF
CDR3nt: TGTGCCAGCAGCTTTGGCGGGGGACAGAAAAACTATGGCTACACCTTC

v_gene: TRBV28
d_gene: .
abundance: many
j_gene: TRBJ1-5
CDR3aa: CASSLLQFVGRMGQPQHF
CDR3nt: TGTGCCAGCAGTTTATTACAATTTGTCGGGCGGATGGGGCAGCCCCAGCATTTT

v_gene: TRBV9
d_gene: .
abundance: few
j_gene: TRBJ2-1
CDR3aa: CASSYGGGTAYNEQFF
CDR3nt: TGTGCCAGCAGTTACGGGGGCGGGACCGCCTACAATGAGCAGTTCTTC

v_gene: TRBV25-1
d_gene: .
abundance: .
j_gene: TRBJ1-6
CDR3aa: CASSVAAYNSPLHF
CDR3nt: TGTGCCAGCAGTGTGGCAGCTTATAATTCACCCCTCCACTTT

v_gene: TRBV9
d_gene: .
abundance: many
j_gene: TRBJ1-2
CDR3aa: CASSPKEKYGYTF
CDR3nt: TGTGCCAGCAGCCCCAAAGAAAAGTATGGCTACACCTTC

v_gene: TRBV30
d_gene: .
abundance: few
j_gene: TRBJ1-2
CDR3aa: CAWGVGQPGTGGYTF
CDR3nt: TGTGCCTGGGGTGTAGGACAGCCCGGGACGGGTGGCTACACCTTC

v_gene: TRBV6-1
d_gene: .
abundance: .
j_gene: TRBJ1-5
CDR3aa: CATAGITGKGQPQHF
CDR3nt: TGTGCCACCGCGGGCATTACAGGGAAGGGTCAGCCCCAGCATTTT

v_gene: TRBV9
d_gene: TRBD2
abundance: few
j_gene: TRBJ2-3
CDR3aa: CASNRGGTTDTQYF
CDR3nt: TGTGCCAGCAACCGGGGGGGGACCACAGATACGCAGTATTTT

v_gene: TRBV7-2
d_gene: TRBD2
abundance: many
j_gene: TRBJ2-1
CDR3aa: CASSTGLAGGLFF
CDR3nt: TGTGCCAGCAGCACGGGACTAGCGGGGGGTCTGTTCTTC

v_gene: TRBV25-1
d_gene: TRBD1
abundance: many
j_gene: TRBJ2-1
CDR3aa: CASSEPTGGTSYNEQFF
CDR3nt: TGTGCCAGCAGTGAACCGACAGGGGGAACTTCCTACAATGAGCAGTTCTTC

v_gene: TRBV12-3/TRBV12-4
d_gene: .
abundance: many
j_gene: TRBJ1-1
CDR3aa: CASNKNQGIEAFF
CDR3nt: TGTGCCAGCAATAAAAACCAGGGGATTGAAGCTTTCTTT

v_gene: TRBV5-5
d_gene: TRBD1
abundance: many
j_gene: TRBJ2-7
CDR3aa: CASSLYGQDLYEQYF
CDR3nt: TGTGCCAGCAGCTTATACGGACAGGACCTCTACGAGCAGTACTTC

v_gene: TRBV4-2
d_gene: .
abundance: .
j_gene: TRBJ2-6
CDR3aa: CASSQAYSGANVLTF
CDR3nt: TGTGCCAGCAGCCAAGCATACTCTGGGGCCAACGTCCTGACTTTC

v_gene: TRBV18
d_gene: .
abundance: few
j_gene: TRBJ1-5
CDR3aa: CASSTTVNQPQHF
CDR3nt: TGTGCCAGCTCGACGACAGTCAATCAGCCCCAGCATTTT

v_gene: TRBV18
d_gene: TRBD2
abundance: many
j_gene: TRBJ2-1
CDR3aa: CASSPGLADLLNEQFF
CDR3nt: TGTGCCAGCTCACCAGGGCTAGCGGACCTCCTTAATGAGCAGTTCTTC

v_gene: TRBV7-2
d_gene: .
abundance: many
j_gene: TRBJ1-2
CDR3aa: CASSLGPGPRDYGYTF
CDR3nt: TGTGCCAGCAGCTTAGGCCCGGGACCCCGGGACTATGGCTACACCTTC

v_gene: TRBV6-1
d_gene: .
abundance: few
j_gene: TRBJ2-7
CDR3aa: CASSHSGQINYEQYF
CDR3nt: TGTGCCAGCAGTCACAGCGGACAGATAAACTACGAGCAGTACTTC

v_gene: TRBV27
d_gene: .
abundance: many
j_gene: TRBJ2-5
CDR3aa: CASSLGAIRETQYF
CDR3nt: TGTGCCAGCAGTTTGGGGGCTATTCGAGAGACCCAGTACTTC